This T cell receptor (beta chain) came from a study of OX40 agonist ivuxolimab in advanced cancers. On the study more broadly: Patients assigned to dose escalation were diagnosed with hepatocellular carcinoma, melanoma, renal cell or head and neck cancer.

On this clone itself: What it binds is not known.

Some clones are missing from TCRdb's copy, which holds only in-frame ones; the method was immunoSEQ multiplex PCR. The sample holds 50,000 to 70,000 clones; 91% are singletons and the top ten take about 4.1%. The CDR3 loop spans 14 amino acids. Germline V CDR1 and CDR2: SGDLS, YYNGEE. J lost 4 bases, V lost 4 bases, and 8 bases had no gene match. Overall study findings and caveats: Patients who responded partially at 0.1-3.0 mg/kg showed clonal expansion ranking among the lowest.

The material was CD4+ or CD8+ T cells sorted from blood, obtained in a trial of the OX40 agonist ivuxolimab. This receptor was obtained from an adult with an advanced solid tumor such as melanoma, head and neck, liver or kidney cancer. The chain combines TRBV9 with TRBJ2-7; 7 bases map to TRBD1. CDR3 sequence (DNA): TGTGCCAGCAGCCCGACCGACAGGGAGTACGAGCAGTACTTC. It translates to CASSPTDREYEQYF.